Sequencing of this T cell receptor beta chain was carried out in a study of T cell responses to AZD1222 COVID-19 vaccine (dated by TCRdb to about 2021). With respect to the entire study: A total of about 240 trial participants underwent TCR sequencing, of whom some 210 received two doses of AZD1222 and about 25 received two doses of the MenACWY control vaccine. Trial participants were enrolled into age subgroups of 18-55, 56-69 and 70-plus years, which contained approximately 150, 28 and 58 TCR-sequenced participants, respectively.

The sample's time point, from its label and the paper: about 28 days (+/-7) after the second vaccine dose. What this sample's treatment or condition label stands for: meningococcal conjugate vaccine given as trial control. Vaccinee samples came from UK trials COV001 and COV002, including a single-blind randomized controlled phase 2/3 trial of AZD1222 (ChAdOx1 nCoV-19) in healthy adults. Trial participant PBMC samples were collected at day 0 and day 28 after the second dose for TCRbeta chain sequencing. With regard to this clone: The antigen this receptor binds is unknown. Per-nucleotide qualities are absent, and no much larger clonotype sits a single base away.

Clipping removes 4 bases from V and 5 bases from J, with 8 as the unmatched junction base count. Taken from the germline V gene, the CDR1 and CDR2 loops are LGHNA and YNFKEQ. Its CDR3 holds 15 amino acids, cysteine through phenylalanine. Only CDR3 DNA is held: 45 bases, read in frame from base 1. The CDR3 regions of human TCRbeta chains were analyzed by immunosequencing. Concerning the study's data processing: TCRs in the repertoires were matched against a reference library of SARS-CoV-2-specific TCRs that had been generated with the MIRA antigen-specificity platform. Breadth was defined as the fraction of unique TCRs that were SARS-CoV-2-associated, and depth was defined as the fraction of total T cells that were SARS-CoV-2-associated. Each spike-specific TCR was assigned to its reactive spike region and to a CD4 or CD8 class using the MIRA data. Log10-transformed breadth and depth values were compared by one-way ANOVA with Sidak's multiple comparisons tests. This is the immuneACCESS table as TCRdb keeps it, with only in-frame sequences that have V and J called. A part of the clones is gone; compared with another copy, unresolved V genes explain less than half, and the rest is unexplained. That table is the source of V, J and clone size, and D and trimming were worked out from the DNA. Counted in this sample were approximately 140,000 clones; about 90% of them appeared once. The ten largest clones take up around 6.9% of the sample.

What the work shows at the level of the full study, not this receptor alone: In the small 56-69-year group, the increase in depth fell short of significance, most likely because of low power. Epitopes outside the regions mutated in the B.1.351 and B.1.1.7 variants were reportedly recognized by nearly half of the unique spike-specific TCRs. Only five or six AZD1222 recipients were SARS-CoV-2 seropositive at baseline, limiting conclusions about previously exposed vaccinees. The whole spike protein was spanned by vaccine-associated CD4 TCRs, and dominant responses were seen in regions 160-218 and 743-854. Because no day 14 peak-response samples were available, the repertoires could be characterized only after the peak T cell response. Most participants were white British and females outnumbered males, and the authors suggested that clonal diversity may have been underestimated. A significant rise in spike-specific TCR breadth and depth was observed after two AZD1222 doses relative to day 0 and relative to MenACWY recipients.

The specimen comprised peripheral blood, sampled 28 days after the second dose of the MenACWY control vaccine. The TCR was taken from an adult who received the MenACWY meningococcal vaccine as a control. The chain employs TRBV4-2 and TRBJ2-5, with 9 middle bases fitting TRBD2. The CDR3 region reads CASSLLAGRGETQYF. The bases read TGTGCCAGCAGCCTACTAGCGGGCCGAGGGGAGACCCAGTACTTC.